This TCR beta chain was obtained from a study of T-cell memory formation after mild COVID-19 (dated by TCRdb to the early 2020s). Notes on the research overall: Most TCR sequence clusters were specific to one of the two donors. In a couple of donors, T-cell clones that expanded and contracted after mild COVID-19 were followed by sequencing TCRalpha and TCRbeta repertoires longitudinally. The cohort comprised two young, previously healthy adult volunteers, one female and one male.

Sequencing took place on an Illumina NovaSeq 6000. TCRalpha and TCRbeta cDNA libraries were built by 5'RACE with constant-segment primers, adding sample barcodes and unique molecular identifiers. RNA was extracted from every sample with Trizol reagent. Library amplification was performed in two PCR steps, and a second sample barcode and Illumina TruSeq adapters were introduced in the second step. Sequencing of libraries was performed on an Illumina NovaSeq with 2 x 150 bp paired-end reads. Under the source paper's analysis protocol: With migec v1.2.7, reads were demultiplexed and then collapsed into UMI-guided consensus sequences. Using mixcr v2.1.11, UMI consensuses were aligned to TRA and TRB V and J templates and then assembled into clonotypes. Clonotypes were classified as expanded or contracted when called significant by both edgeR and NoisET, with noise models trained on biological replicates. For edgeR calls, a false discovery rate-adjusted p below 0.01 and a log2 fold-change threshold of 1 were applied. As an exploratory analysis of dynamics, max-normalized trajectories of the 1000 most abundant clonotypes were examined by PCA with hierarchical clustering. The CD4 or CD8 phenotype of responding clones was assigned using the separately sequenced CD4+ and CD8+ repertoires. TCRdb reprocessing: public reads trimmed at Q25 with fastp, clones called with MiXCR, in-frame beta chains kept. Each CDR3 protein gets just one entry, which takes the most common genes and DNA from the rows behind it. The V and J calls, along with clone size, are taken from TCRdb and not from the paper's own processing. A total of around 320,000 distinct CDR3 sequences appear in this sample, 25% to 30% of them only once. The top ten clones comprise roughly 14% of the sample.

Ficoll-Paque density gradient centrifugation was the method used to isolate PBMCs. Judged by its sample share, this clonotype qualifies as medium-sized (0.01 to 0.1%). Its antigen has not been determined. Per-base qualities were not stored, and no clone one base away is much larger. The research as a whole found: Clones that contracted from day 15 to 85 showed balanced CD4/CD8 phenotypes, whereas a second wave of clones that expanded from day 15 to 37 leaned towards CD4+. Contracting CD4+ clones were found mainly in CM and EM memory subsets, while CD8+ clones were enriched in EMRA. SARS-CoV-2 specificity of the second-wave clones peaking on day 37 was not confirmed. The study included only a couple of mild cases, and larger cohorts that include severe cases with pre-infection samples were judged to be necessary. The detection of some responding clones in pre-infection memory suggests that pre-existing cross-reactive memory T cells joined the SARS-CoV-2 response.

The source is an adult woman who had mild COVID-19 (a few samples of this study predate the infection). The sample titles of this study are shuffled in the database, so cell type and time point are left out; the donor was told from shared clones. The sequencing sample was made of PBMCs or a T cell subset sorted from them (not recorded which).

The CDR3 loop reads CASSLDSQQETQYF. At the DNA level, the sequence is TGCGCCAGCAGCTTGGACAGTCAACAAGAGACCCAGTACTTC. The chain links TRBV5-1 with TRBJ2-5, with the D segment identity uncertain. V was cut back by 0 bases and J by 2 bases, leaving a gap of 8 bases between them. Looking up the germline V gene yields CDR1 SGHRS and CDR2 YFSETQ. Reading from cysteine to phenylalanine, the CDR3 counts 14 amino acids. Here the CDR3 DNA is all that survives: 42 bases in frame from base 1. With the portions outside the CDR3 filled from the reference TRBV5-1 and TRBJ2-5 genes, the complete variable region becomes KAGVTQTPRYLIKTRGQQVTLSCSPISGHRSVSWYQQTPGQGLQFLFEYFSETQRNKGNFPGRFSGRQFSNSRSEMNVSTLELGDSALYLCASSLDSQQETQYFGPGTRLLVL.